The 6 T cell receptor beta chains below were found in one sample sequenced in a study of blood T cell repertoires in COVID-19. TCRdb's table, derived via immunoSEQ multiplex PCR, lists solely in-frame clones and lacks some. The table includes about 97,000 clones, about 92% detected once. Input material: peripheral blood. The source of these receptors is a man aged 50 or older with active COVID-19.

The CDR3 DNA reads as TGTGCCAGCAGTTACGCGGGGAGGGCGGCTGAAGCTTTCTTT. It yields the protein CASSYAGRAAEAFF. The genes are TRBV6-5 and TRBJ1-1; no definite D call. The CDR3 contains 14 residues. V gave up 2 bases and J gave up 6 bases, with 13 bases separating them. Germline V gene sequence: CDR1 MNHEY, CDR2 SVGAGI.

The CDR3 sequence is CASSYRTGNYGYTF. The CDR3 nucleotides are TGTGCCAGCAGTTACCGGACAGGAAACTATGGCTACACCTTC. This chain links TRBV28 with TRBJ1-2; TRBD1 aligns across 7 bases. Trimming at V came to 4 bases and at J to 2 bases, leaving 4 bases not matched to a gene. Germline lookup yields CDR1 MDHEN and CDR2 SYDVKM. The CDR3 is made up of 14 amino acids.

This chain links TRBV30 with TRBJ2-5; 7 nucleotides match TRBD1. The CDR3 sequence is 13 residues long. Germline V gene lookup returns CDR1 GTSNPN and CDR2 SVGIG (reference sequence). V was pared by 5 bases and J by 0 bases, with 3 bases of the junction left unmatched. The DNA of the CDR3 is TGTGCCTGGGGGGACAGCCACCAAGAGACCCAGTACTTC. Protein: CAWGDSHQETQYF.

The chain joins TRBV29-1 to TRBJ2-1, with D possibly matching TRBD2 (7 bases). This CDR3 has 14 residues. Germline V lookup: CDR1 SQVTM, CDR2 ANQGSEA. Trimming cost V 2 bases and J 9 bases, with 17 bases left between them. The CDR3 spells CSVESGTISGEQFF. CDR3 sequence (DNA): TGCAGCGTTGAAAGCGGGACAATTAGTGGTGAGCAGTTCTTC.

The chain has TRBV2 and TRBJ1-5; 9 bases are a match to TRBD1. This CDR3 is 13 amino acids long. Trimming at V came to 8 bases and at J to 7 bases, leaving 6 bases not matched to a gene. Per the germline V gene, CDR1 is SNHLY and CDR2 is FYNNEI. DNA for the CDR3: TGTGCCAGCGTCGGGACAGGGAAACAGCCCCAGCATTTT. Translation gives CASVGTGKQPQHF.

The chain carries TRBV6-5 and TRBJ1-4; 7 nucleotides agree with TRBD1. With V trimmed by 6 bases and J by 8 bases, 6 bases remained unmatched. The CDR3 contains 13 residues. Germline values: CDR1 MNHEY, CDR2 SVGAGI. CDR3 protein: CASRDRVGEKLFF. The CDR3 nucleotides are TGTGCCAGCAGAGACAGGGTCGGCGAAAAACTGTTTTTT.